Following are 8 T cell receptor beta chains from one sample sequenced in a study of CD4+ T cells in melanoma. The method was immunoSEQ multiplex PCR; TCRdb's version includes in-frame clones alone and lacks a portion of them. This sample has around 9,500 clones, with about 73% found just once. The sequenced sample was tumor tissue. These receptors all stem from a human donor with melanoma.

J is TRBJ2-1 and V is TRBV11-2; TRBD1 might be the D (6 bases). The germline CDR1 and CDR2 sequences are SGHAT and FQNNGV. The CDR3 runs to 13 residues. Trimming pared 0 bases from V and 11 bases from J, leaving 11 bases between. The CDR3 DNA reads TGTGCCAGCAGCTTAGACCCAGACAGGAAGCAGTTCTTC. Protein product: CASSLDPDRKQFF.

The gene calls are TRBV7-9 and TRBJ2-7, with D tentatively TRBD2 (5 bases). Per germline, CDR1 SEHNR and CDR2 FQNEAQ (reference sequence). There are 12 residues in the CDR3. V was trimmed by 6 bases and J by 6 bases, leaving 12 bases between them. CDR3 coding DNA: TGTGCCAGCAGGGGAGACGAAAGCGAGCAGTACTTC. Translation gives CASRGDESEQYF.

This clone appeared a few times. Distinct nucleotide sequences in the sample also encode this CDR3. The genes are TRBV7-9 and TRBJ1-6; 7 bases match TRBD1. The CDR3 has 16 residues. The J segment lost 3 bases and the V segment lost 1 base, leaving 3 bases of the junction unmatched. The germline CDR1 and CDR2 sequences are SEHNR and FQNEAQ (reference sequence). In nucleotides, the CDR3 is TGTGCCAGCAGCTTAGGACAGGGCTTCTATAATTCACCCCTCCACTTT. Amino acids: CASSLGQGFYNSPLHF.

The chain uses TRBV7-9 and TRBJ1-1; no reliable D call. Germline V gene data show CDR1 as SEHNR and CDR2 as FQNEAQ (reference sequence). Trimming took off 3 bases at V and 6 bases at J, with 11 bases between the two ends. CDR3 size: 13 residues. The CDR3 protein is CASSFGKYSEAFF. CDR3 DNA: TGTGCCAGCAGCTTCGGCAAGTACTCTGAAGCTTTCTTT.

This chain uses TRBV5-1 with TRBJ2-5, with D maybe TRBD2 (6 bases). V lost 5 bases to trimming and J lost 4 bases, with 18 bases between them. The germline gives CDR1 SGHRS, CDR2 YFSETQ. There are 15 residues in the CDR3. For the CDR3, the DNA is TGCGCCAGCAGTGAGCCCGGAGGGGTAGGAGAGACCCAGTACTTC. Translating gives CASSEPGGVGETQYF.

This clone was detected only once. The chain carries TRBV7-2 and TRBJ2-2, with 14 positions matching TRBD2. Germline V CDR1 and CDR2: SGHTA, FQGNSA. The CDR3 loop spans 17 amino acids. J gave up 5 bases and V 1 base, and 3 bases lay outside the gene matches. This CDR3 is CASSLEGTSGGTGELFF. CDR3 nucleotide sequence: TGTGCCAGCAGCTTAGAAGGGACTAGCGGGGGAACCGGGGAGCTGTTTTTT.

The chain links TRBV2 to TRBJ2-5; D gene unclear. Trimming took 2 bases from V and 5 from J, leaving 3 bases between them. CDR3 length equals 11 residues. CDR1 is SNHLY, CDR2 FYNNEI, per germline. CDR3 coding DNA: TGTGCCAGCAGTGAATCGGAGACCCAGTACTTC. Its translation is CASSESETQYF.

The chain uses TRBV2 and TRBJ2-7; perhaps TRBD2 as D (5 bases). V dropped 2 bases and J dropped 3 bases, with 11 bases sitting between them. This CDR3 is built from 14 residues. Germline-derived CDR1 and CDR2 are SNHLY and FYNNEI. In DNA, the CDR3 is TGTGCCAGCAGTGAAACCGGACTTGACTACGAGCAGTACTTC. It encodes CASSETGLDYEQYF.